This entry describes one T cell receptor (beta chain). No antigen is known for it. The data derive from a study of T cells in Graves' hyperthyroidism and ophthalmopathy. Study conclusions and caveats: In blood, most of the thyroid clonotypes expanded above 0.001 were also present.

There were TCR beta CDR3 regions amplified from RNA transcripts. A first-round RT-PCR of the TCR CDR3 used the HTBI primer set. MiXCR was run by TCRdb on the multiplex PCR reads, yielding one entry per CDR3 protein. Of about 380,000 distinct CDR3 sequences listed, around a sixth are singletons. V lost 3 bases and J lost 5; bases outside the gene matches: 8. The germline V gene encodes CDR1 LNHDA and CDR2 SQIVND (reference sequence). The CDR3 consists of 15 residues. With duration under 3 months, ophthalmopathy was active: Clinical Activity Score at least 3, NOSPECS at least 4. Clinical symptoms, serum thyroxine and TRAb, thyroid ultrasound and orbital computed tomography were used for the diagnoses. From around 11 ml of fresh peripheral blood, PBMCs were isolated.

The specimen sequenced was blood. This clonotype was sampled from a man younger than 35 with Graves' ophthalmopathy. This chain connects TRBV19 to TRBJ1-1, with 8 bases that match TRBD1. The DNA for the CDR3 is TGTGCCAGTAGTATGTTATTGGACAGGGAGACTGAAGCTTTCTTT. As protein: CASSMLLDRETEAFF.